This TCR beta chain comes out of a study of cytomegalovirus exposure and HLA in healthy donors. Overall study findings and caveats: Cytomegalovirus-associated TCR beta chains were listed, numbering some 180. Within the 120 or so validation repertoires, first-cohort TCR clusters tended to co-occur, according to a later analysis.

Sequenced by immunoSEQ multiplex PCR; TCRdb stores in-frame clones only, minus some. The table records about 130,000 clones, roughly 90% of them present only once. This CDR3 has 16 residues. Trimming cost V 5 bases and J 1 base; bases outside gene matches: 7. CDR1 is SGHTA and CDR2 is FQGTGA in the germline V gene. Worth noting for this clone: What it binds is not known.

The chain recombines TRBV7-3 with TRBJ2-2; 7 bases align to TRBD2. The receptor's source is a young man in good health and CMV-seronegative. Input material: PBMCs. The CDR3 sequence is CASSRGVAGNTGELFF. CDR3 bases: TGTGCCAGCAGCCGAGGAGTAGCGGGGAACACCGGGGAGCTGTTTTTT.